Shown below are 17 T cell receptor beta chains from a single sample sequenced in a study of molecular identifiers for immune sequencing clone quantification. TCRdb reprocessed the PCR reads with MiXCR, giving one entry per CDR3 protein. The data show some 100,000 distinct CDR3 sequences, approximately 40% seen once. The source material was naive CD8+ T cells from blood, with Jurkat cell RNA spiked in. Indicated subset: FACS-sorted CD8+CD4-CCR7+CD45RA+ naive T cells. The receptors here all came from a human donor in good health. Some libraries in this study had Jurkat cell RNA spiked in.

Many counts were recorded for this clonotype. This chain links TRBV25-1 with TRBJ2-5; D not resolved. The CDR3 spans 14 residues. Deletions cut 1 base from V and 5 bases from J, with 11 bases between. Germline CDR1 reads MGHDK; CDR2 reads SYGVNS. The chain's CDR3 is CASSELLRSETQYF. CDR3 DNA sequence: TGTGCCAGCAGTGAATTGCTCCGGTCGGAGACCCAGTACTTC.

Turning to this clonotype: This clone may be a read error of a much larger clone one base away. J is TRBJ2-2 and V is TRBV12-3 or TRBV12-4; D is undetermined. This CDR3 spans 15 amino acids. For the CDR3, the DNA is TGTACCAGCAGTTTTTCGTCCGCGAACACCGGGGAGCTGTTTTTT. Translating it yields CTSSFSSANTGELFF.

Here the CDR3 DNA reads TGTGCCAGCAGCTTAGGTCCCCATCAAGAGACCCAGTACTTC. It specifies CASSLGPHQETQYF. The gene calls are TRBV7-9 and TRBJ2-5; unclear D gene. Germline V lookup: CDR1 SEHNR, CDR2 FQNEAQ (reference sequence). This CDR3 is 14 amino acids long. Trimming removed 1 base from V and 2 bases from J, with 8 bases in between.

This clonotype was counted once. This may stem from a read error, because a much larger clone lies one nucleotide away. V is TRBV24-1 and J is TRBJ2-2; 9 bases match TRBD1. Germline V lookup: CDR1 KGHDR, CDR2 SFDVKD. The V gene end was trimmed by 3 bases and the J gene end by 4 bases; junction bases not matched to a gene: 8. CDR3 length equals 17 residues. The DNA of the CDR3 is TGTGCCACCAGTGATGTGTACAGGGGGCGAAGCACCGGGGAGCTGTTTTTT. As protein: CATSDVYRGRSTGELFF.

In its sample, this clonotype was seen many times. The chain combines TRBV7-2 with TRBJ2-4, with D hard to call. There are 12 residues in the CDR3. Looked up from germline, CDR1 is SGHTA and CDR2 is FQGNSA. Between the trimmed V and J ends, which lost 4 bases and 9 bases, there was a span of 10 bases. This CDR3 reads CASSSGPGIQYF. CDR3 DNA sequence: TGTGCCAGCAGCTCCGGACCAGGCATTCAGTACTTC.

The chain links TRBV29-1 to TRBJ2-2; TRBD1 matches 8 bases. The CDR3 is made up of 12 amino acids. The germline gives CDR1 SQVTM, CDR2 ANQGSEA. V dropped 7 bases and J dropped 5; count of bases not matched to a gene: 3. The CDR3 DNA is TGCAGCGCCGGACAGGGAACCGGGGAGCTGTTTTTT. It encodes CSAGQGTGELFF.

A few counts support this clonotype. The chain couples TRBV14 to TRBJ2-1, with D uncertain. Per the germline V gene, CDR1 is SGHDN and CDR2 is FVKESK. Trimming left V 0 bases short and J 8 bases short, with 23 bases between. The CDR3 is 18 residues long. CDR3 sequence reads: CASSQEVVPPTRLDEQFF. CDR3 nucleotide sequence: TGTGCCAGCAGCCAAGAAGTGGTACCTCCAACCCGCCTGGATGAGCAGTTCTTC.

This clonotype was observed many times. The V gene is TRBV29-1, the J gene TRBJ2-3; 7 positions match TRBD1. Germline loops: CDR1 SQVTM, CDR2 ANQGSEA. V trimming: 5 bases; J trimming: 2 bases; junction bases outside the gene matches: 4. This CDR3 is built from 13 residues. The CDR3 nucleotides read TGCAGCGTTCTAGGGGGCTCCACAGATACGCAGTATTTT. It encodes CSVLGGSTDTQYF.

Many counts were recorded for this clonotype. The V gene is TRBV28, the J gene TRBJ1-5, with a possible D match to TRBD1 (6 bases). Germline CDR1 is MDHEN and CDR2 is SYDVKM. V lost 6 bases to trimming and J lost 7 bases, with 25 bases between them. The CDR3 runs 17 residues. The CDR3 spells CASSSPSIGGQGQPQHF. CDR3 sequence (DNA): TGTGCCAGCAGCTCCCCGTCCATCGGAGGGCAGGGGCAGCCCCAGCATTTT.

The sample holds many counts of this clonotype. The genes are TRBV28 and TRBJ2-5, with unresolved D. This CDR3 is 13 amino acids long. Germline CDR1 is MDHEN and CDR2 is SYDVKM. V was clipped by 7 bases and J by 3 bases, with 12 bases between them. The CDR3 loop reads CASKVSPEETQYF. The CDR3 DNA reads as TGTGCCAGCAAAGTGTCACCCGAAGAGACCCAGTACTTC.

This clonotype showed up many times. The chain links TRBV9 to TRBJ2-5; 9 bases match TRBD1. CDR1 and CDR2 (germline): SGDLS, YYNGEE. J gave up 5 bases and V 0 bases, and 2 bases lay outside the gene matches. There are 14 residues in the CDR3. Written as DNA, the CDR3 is TGTGCCAGCAGCGTAGGGACAGGGGCGGAGACCCAGTACTTC. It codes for CASSVGTGAETQYF.

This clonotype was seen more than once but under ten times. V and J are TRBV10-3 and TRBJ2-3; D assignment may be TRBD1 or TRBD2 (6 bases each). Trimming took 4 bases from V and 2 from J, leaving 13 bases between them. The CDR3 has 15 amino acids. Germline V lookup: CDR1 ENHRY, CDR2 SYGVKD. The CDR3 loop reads CAISGGGTSTDTQYF. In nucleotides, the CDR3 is TGTGCCATCAGTGGAGGAGGGACATCCACAGATACGCAGTATTTT.

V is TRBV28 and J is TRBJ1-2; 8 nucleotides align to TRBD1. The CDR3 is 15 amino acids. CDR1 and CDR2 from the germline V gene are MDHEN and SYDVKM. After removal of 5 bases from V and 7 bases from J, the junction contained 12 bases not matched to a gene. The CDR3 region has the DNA TGTGCCAGCAGTAAATCCGGGGCAGGGGGCTCTGGCTACACCTTC. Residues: CASSKSGAGGSGYTF.

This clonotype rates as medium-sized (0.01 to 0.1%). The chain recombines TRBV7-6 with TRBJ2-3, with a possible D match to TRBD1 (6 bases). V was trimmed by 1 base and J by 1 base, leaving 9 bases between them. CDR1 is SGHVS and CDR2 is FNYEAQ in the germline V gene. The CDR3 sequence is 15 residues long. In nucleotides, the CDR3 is TGTGCCAGCAGCTTAGGAGGGGGACGCACAGATACGCAGTATTTT. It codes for CASSLGGGRTDTQYF.

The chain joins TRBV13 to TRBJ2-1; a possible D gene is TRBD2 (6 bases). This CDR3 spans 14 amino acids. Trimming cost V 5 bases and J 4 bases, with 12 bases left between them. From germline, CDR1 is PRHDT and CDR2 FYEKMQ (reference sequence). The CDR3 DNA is TGTGCCAGCAGCGCCCGACTAGTTTACAATGAGCAGTTCTTC. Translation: CASSARLVYNEQFF.

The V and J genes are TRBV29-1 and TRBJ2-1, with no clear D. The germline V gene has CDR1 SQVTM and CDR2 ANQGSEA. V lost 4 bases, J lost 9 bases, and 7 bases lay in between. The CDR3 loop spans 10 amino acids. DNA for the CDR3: TGCAGCGTTGGCGGCACTGAGCAGTTCTTC. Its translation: CSVGGTEQFF.

The CDR3 reads CASSSSTHYEQYF. The CDR3 DNA sequence: TGTGCCAGCAGTTCCTCGACTCACTACGAGCAGTACTTC. The chain uses TRBV28 and TRBJ2-7, with no clear D. This CDR3 has 13 amino acids. Trimming pared 4 bases from V and 3 bases from J, leaving 10 bases between. CDR1 MDHEN and CDR2 SYDVKM come from the germline V gene.